This TCR beta chain was obtained from a study of T-cell reconstitution after alpha-beta-depleted transplantation in children. This CDR3 spans 15 amino acids. With 6 bases clipped from V and 5 bases from J, the junction kept 6 bases outside the gene matches. In germline, CDR1 is DFQATT, CDR2 SNEGSKA (reference sequence). Preparing the TCRbeta library involved the use of unique molecular identifiers. TCRdb fed the PCR reads into MiXCR, producing one record per CDR3 protein. This sample has a few hundred thousand distinct CDR3 sequences, with about a tenth found just once. V is TRBV20-1 and J is TRBJ2-2; 13 bases fit TRBD2. The receptor was derived from a human donor who donated a stem cell graft to a child with acute myeloid leukemia. The input for sequencing was PBMCs from the stem cell graft donor, taken from the stem cell graft. CDR3: CSAATSGRLTGELFF. The CDR3 DNA reads as TGCAGTGCCGCGACTAGCGGGAGGCTTACCGGGGAGCTGTTTTTT.